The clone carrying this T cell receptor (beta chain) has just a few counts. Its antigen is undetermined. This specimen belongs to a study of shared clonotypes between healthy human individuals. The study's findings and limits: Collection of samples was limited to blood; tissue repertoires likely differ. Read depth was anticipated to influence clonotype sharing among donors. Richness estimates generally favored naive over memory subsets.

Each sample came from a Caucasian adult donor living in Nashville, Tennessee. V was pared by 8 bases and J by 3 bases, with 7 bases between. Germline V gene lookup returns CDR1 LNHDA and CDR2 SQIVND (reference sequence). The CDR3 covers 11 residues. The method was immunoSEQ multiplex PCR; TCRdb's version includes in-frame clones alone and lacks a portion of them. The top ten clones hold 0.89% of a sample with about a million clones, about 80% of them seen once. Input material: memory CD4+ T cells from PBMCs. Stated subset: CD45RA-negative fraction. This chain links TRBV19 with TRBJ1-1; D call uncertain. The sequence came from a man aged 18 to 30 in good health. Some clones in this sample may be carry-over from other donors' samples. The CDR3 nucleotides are TGTGCCAGTCTGAGGGACACTGAAGCTTTCTTT. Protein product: CASLRDTEAFF.